The 21 T cell receptor beta chains reported below all come from one sample, sequenced in a study of T cells in Graves' hyperthyroidism and ophthalmopathy. Regions amplified from RNA transcripts were the TCR beta CDR3 regions. TCR CDR3 regions were first amplified by RT-PCR with HTBI primers. TCRdb reprocessed the multiplex PCR reads via MiXCR and lists one record per CDR3 protein. The sample includes around 800,000 distinct CDR3 sequences, roughly 40% seen only once; the top ten take 8.9%. Sample: blood. The receptors stem from a young man with Graves' hyperthyroidism.

The rearrangement joins TRBV2 to TRBJ2-5, with a tentative D call TRBD1 (5 bases). The V gene's germline CDR1 is SNHLY and CDR2 FYNNEI. Trimming removed 7 bases at V and 4 bases at J, with 16 bases between. CDR3 length: 14 residues. CDR3 sequence (DNA): TGTGCCAGCATTCTAAGCTTGGGGCGAGAGACCCAGTACTTC. Its protein is CASILSLGRETQYF.

This clonotype was recorded many times. The rearrangement uses TRBV2 and TRBJ1-6, with D tentatively TRBD1 (6 bases). Germline V gene lookup returns CDR1 SNHLY and CDR2 FYNNEI. This CDR3 is 14 amino acids long. The V gene lost 5 bases and the J gene lost 5 bases, with 10 bases spanning the gap. The CDR3 region is CASSFYRDNSPLHF. The CDR3 nucleotides read TGTGCCAGCAGTTTTTACAGGGATAATTCACCCCTCCACTTT.

The V gene is TRBV20-1, the J gene TRBJ1-3; the D is unclear. CDR3 length: 14 residues. Deletions cut 6 bases from V and 1 base from J, with 13 bases between. Looked up from germline, CDR1 is DFQATT and CDR2 is SNEGSKA (reference sequence). As DNA, the CDR3 is TGCAGTGCCAATCGGCCCATTTCTGGAAACACCATATATTTT. Translating gives CSANRPISGNTIYF.

In this sample, this clonotype turned up a few times. The V call is TRBV6-6, the J call TRBJ1-5, with D maybe TRBD1 (5 bases). Germline CDR1 and CDR2: MNHNY and SVGAGI (reference sequence). V was shortened by 7 bases and J by 2 bases, with 12 bases between the two germline ends. The CDR3 sequence is 14 residues long. The CDR3 loop reads CASIKGVGNQPQHF. The CDR3 nucleotides read TGTGCCAGCATCAAAGGGGTGGGCAATCAGCCCCAGCATTTT.

This clonotype was detected ten times or more. The chain links TRBV20-1 to TRBJ1-5; D gene ambiguous. Trimming cost V 0 bases and J 1 base, with 10 bases left between them. Per the germline V gene, CDR1 is DFQATT and CDR2 is SNEGSKA (reference sequence). The CDR3 totals 15 residues. CDR3: CSAREGKRSNQPQHF. Here the CDR3 DNA reads TGCAGTGCTAGAGAAGGCAAGAGGAGCAATCAGCCCCAGCATTTT.

This clonotype was seen ten or more times. CDR3 in DNA: TGCAGCGCTTGGGGGGACACTGAAGCTTTCTTT. This codes for CSAWGDTEAFF. V is TRBV29-1 and J is TRBJ1-1, with D possibly matching TRBD1 (5 bases). CDR3 length: 11 amino acids. V was trimmed by 7 bases and J by 3 bases, leaving 9 bases between them. Per germline, CDR1 SQVTM and CDR2 ANQGSEA. The entire variable domain, with the rest obtained from reference TRBV29-1 and TRBJ1-1, is as follows: SAVISQKPSRDICQRGTSLTIQCQVDSQVTMMFWYRQQPGQSLTLIATANQGSEATYESGFVIDKFPISRPNLTFSTLTVSNMSPEDSSIYLCSAWGDTEAFFGQGTRLTVV.

This chain links TRBV13 with TRBJ1-6, with a possible D match to TRBD1 (5 bases). Germline CDR1 is PRHDT and CDR2 is FYEKMQ (reference sequence). The V end lost 1 base, the J end lost 12 bases, and 10 bases lay between the germline ends. This CDR3 contains 13 residues. The CDR3 DNA is TGTGCCAGCAGCTTAGTGGGAAGGGGACCCCTCCACTTT. Translation: CASSLVGRGPLHF. Drawing the rest from reference TRBV13 and TRBJ1-6, the complete variable domain is AAGVIQSPRHLIKEKRETATLKCYPIPRHDTVYWYQQGPGQDPQFLISFYEKMQSDKGSIPDRFSAQQFSDYHSELNMSSLELGDSALYFCASSLVGRGPLHFGNGTRLTVT.

This clonotype was seen at least ten times. The chain joins TRBV29-1 to TRBJ1-1; D may be TRBD1 (6 bases). Per the germline V gene, CDR1 is SQVTM and CDR2 is ANQGSEA. This CDR3 contains 16 residues. The ends were cut back, 4 bases at V and 4 bases at J, with 22 bases in the middle. The CDR3 protein is CSVVGQGYGMSTEAFF. CDR3 coding DNA: TGCAGCGTTGTGGGGCAGGGGTATGGGATGAGCACTGAAGCTTTCTTT.

The chain uses TRBV20-1 and TRBJ2-7, with D perhaps matching TRBD1 (5 bases). V was pared by 1 base and J by 3 bases, with 10 bases between. The CDR3 contains 13 residues. Germline CDR1 reads DFQATT; CDR2 reads SNEGSKA (reference sequence). The CDR3 spells CSARGTQGYEQYF. For the CDR3, the DNA is TGCAGTGCTAGAGGAACCCAGGGCTACGAGCAGTACTTC.

This chain uses TRBV2 with TRBJ2-5; D remains unclear. The CDR3 contains 14 residues. V lost 1 base and J 7 bases, leaving 13 bases between the germline ends. The V gene's germline CDR1 is SNHLY and CDR2 FYNNEI. CDR3 protein: CASSEEASSGTQYF. CDR3 coding DNA: TGTGCCAGCAGTGAAGAGGCATCCAGTGGGACCCAGTACTTC.

This chain uses TRBV6-5 with TRBJ1-5; 8 nucleotides align to TRBD1. V trimming: 10 bases; J trimming: 3 bases; junction bases outside the gene matches: 8. This CDR3 is 14 amino acids long. CDR1 MNHEY and CDR2 SVGAGI come from the germline V gene. This CDR3 reads CATDTQGANQPQHF. The CDR3 DNA reads as TGTGCCACAGACACTCAGGGGGCCAATCAGCCCCAGCATTTT.

This clonotype was seen many times. The chain combines TRBV7-9 with TRBJ1-1, with D perhaps matching TRBD1 (5 bases). Germline CDR1 and CDR2: SEHNR and FQNEAQ (reference sequence). This CDR3 has 12 amino acids. The germline V and J ends were trimmed by 5 bases and 5 bases, with 9 bases remaining between them. CDR3 loop: CASSRGDTEAFF. The DNA for the CDR3 is TGTGCCAGCAGCCGAGGGGATACTGAAGCTTTCTTT. The whole variable domain, remainder taken from reference TRBV7-9 and TRBJ1-1, is DTGVSQNPRHKITKRGQNVTFRCDPISEHNRLYWYRQTLGQGPEFLTYFQNEAQLEKSRLLSDRFSAERPKGSFSTLEIQRTEQGDSAMYLCASSRGDTEAFFGQGTRLTVV.

On this clonotype itself: The junction shows a germline mismatch at one end, possibly a read error. This chain uses TRBV10-3 with TRBJ1-1; a weak D match, TRBD1 (5 bases). The CDR3 sequence is 14 residues long. Germline V gives CDR1 ENHRY, CDR2 SYGVKD. DNA for the CDR3: TGTGCCATCAGCTCGCGGGACCTGAACACTGAAGCCTTCTTT. This translates into CAISSRDLNTEAFF.

This clonotype was seen at least ten times. The V call is TRBV7-6, the J call TRBJ2-7, with TRBD2 matching over 8 bases. This CDR3 spans 15 amino acids. V shed 5 bases, J shed 3 bases, and the junction held 9 bases outside the gene matches. Germline CDR1 is SGHVS and CDR2 is FNYEAQ. CDR3 loop: CASSQGPSGLYEQYF. The CDR3 nucleotides read TGTGCCAGCAGCCAAGGACCTAGCGGGCTCTACGAGCAGTACTTC.

This clonotype has only a few counts. The rearrangement links TRBV6-1 to TRBJ2-7; a possible D gene is TRBD2 (5 bases). CDR3 size: 13 residues. Germline lookup yields CDR1 MNHNS and CDR2 SASEGT. The V end was cut by 1 base, the J end by 3 bases, with 7 bases between. CDR3 loop: CASSEGTHYEQYF. For the CDR3, the DNA is TGTGCCAGCAGTGAAGGGACTCACTACGAGCAGTACTTC.

In this sample, this clonotype turned up a few times. The V call is TRBV5-1, the J call TRBJ2-7; 10 bases map to TRBD2. Germline trimming cut 0 bases from V and 2 bases from J; bases unmatched to any gene: 8. CDR3 length: 17 amino acids. CDR1 SGHRS and CDR2 YFSETQ come from the germline V gene. CDR3 in DNA: TGCGCCAGCAGCTTGGCCTCTAGCGGGAGCTGGGCCTACGAGCAGTACTTC. Translated: CASSLASSGSWAYEQYF.

The chain couples TRBV2 to TRBJ1-1; D uncertain. The germline V and J ends were trimmed by 3 bases and 0 bases, with 11 bases remaining between them. The CDR3 totals 15 residues. Germline-derived CDR1 and CDR2 are SNHLY and FYNNEI. CDR3 DNA sequence: TGTGCCAGCAGTGACCCGGACGGATTGAACACTGAAGCTTTCTTT. Amino acids: CASSDPDGLNTEAFF.

This chain links TRBV20-1 with TRBJ2-5, with 9 bases matching TRBD2. Unmatched junction bases numbered 9, after V lost 2 bases and J lost 5 bases. The germline CDR1 and CDR2 sequences are DFQATT and SNEGSKA (reference sequence). This CDR3 comprises 15 residues. In DNA, the CDR3 is TGCAGTGCTAGACGGGCGGGAGGGCCGTGGGAGACCCAGTACTTC. Its translation is CSARRAGGPWETQYF.

A few counts support this clonotype. The V gene is TRBV2, the J gene TRBJ1-6; D is perhaps TRBD1 (6 bases). V lost 5 bases and J lost 9, with 20 bases in between. CDR1 and CDR2 (germline): SNHLY, FYNNEI. The CDR3 spans 16 residues. For the CDR3, the DNA is TGTGCCAGCAGTTTCAAGGACAGCAGCTTTGGTTCACCCCTCCACTTT. Translated: CASSFKDSSFGSPLHF.

The chain combines TRBV12-3 or TRBV12-4 with TRBJ2-5; 10 positions match TRBD2. The CDR3 contains 18 residues. Trimming at V came to 3 bases and at J to 0 bases, leaving 10 bases not matched to a gene. The CDR3 reads CASSFAASGSAYQETQYF. In DNA form, the CDR3 reads TGTGCCAGCAGTTTCGCGGCTAGCGGGAGCGCGTACCAAGAGACCCAGTACTTC.

Ten or more counts support this clonotype. V gene TRBV15 combines with J gene TRBJ2-7; no definite D call. V was clipped by 3 bases and J by 2 bases, with 11 bases between them. Germline CDR1 and CDR2: LNHNV and YYDKDF (reference sequence). The CDR3 covers 14 residues. CDR3 in amino acids: CATSSWTGPYEQYF. For the CDR3, the DNA is TGTGCCACCAGCAGTTGGACGGGTCCCTACGAGCAGTACTTC.